A single sample gave rise to the 21 T cell receptor beta chains below, sequenced in a study of OX40 agonist ivuxolimab in advanced cancers. TCRdb keeps only in-frame clones here, not all; method: immunoSEQ multiplex PCR. The sample lists tens of thousands of clones; around 88% were seen once. This specimen was CD4+ or CD8+ T cells sorted from blood, taken in a trial of the OX40 agonist ivuxolimab. The receptors originated from an adult with an advanced solid tumor such as melanoma, head and neck, liver or kidney cancer.

V usage is TRBV29-1 and J usage is TRBJ1-2; no clear D gene. Trimming removed 4 bases from V and 2 bases from J, with 8 bases in between. This CDR3 spans 12 amino acids. CDR1 is SQVTM, CDR2 ANQGSEA, per germline. CDR3 DNA: TGCAGCGTTGCAGGCGCGAACTATGGCTACACCTTC. It translates to CSVAGANYGYTF.

This CDR3 is CASSPLTSGSGYTQYF. Written as DNA, the CDR3 is TGTGCCAGCAGTCCTCTCACTAGCGGGAGTGGGTATACGCAGTATTTT. The V gene is TRBV28, the J gene TRBJ2-3, with TRBD2 matching over 11 bases. The junction had 11 bases not matched to a gene; V was cut back by 5 bases and J by 7 bases. This CDR3 has 16 residues. Germline CDR1 MDHEN, CDR2 SYDVKM.

V and J are TRBV11-2 and TRBJ2-1, with D hard to call. Per the germline V gene, CDR1 is SGHAT and CDR2 is FQNNGV. The V end lost 0 bases, the J end lost 5 bases, and 11 bases lay between the germline ends. This CDR3 comprises 15 residues. The CDR3 DNA reads TGTGCCAGCAGCTTAGAGTGGAGCCCAAACAATGAGCAGTTCTTC. Translated, it gives CASSLEWSPNNEQFF.

This chain connects TRBV27 to TRBJ2-3, with TRBD2 identical over 8 bases. Trimming took 9 bases from V and 0 from J; bases not matched to a gene: 2. The CDR3 sequence is 13 residues long. Per the germline V gene, CDR1 is MNHEY and CDR2 is SMNVEV (reference sequence). CDR3 in amino acids: CASSGTSTDTQYF. The CDR3 region has the DNA TGTGCCAGTAGCGGGACTAGCACAGATACGCAGTATTTT.

The chain employs TRBV29-1 and TRBJ2-3; possibly TRBD1 for D (5 bases). Trimming pared 5 bases from V and 2 bases from J, leaving 14 bases between. Germline assignment: CDR1 SQVTM and CDR2 ANQGSEA. This CDR3 has 14 amino acids. The CDR3 loop reads CSVQGISDTDTQYF. Written as DNA, the CDR3 is TGCAGCGTTCAGGGCATATCTGACACAGATACGCAGTATTTT.

In this sample, this clone turned up once. The chain recombines TRBV13 with TRBJ1-1; D gene ambiguous. Per the germline V gene, CDR1 is PRHDT and CDR2 is FYEKMQ (reference sequence). The CDR3 spans 12 residues. V lost 3 bases and J 5 bases, leaving 7 bases between the germline ends. Here the CDR3 reads CASSFLGTEAFF. Written as DNA, the CDR3 is TGTGCCAGCAGCTTTTTAGGGACTGAAGCTTTCTTT.

This clone came up a few times. The chain links TRBV11-2 to TRBJ1-1; no clear D. CDR1 and CDR2 (germline): SGHAT, FQNNGV. The CDR3 is 17 amino acids. Trimming took off 4 bases at V and 3 bases at J, with 21 bases between the two ends. In nucleotides, the CDR3 is TGTGCCAGCAGCTCGAGCCGGGAGCTCCGAGAGGACACTGAAGCTTTCTTT. It yields the protein CASSSSRELREDTEAFF. Complete variable domain (other parts from reference TRBV11-2 and TRBJ1-1): EAGVAQSPRYKIIEKRQSVAFWCNPISGHATLYWYQQILGQGPKLLIQFQNNGVVDDSQLPKDRFSAERLKGVDSTLKIQPAKLEDSAVYLCASSSSRELREDTEAFFGQGTRLTVV.

The chain employs TRBV27 and TRBJ2-7; 10 bases map to TRBD1. CDR3 length: 14 amino acids. Germline CDR1 MNHEY, CDR2 SMNVEV (reference sequence). The V gene end was trimmed by 4 bases and the J gene end by 4 bases; junction bases not matched to a gene: 4. In DNA form, the CDR3 reads TGTGCCAGCAGTTCCCGGGACAGGGGTTACGAGCAGTACTTC. Translating gives CASSSRDRGYEQYF.

The chain recombines TRBV10-2 with TRBJ2-7; TRBD1 matches 8 bases. The CDR3 spans 15 residues. Germline V gives CDR1 WSHSY, CDR2 SAAADI. With V trimmed by 0 bases and J by 1 base, 2 bases remained unmatched. The CDR3 protein is CASSESTGGSYEQYF. In DNA form, the CDR3 reads TGCGCCAGCAGTGAGTCAACAGGGGGATCCTACGAGCAGTACTTC.

The chain combines TRBV27 with TRBJ1-2, with 7 positions matching TRBD1. Germline trimming cut 0 bases from V and 2 bases from J; bases unmatched to any gene: 6. Germline values: CDR1 MNHEY, CDR2 SMNVEV (reference sequence). The CDR3 contains 16 residues. CDR3 loop: CASSLSAGQQNYGYTF. The CDR3 DNA is TGTGCCAGCAGTTTATCCGCGGGACAGCAAAACTATGGCTACACCTTC.

CDR3 sequence reads: CATSLSAGDVTDTQYF. CDR3 bases: TGTGCCACCAGCTTATCAGCGGGAGATGTAACAGATACGCAGTATTTT. The V gene is TRBV15, the J gene TRBJ2-3; TRBD2 aligns across 8 bases. This CDR3 has 16 residues. Germline V lookup: CDR1 LNHNV, CDR2 YYDKDF (reference sequence). V lost 5 bases, J lost 3 bases, and 10 bases stayed unmatched.

The chain combines TRBV7-9 with TRBJ2-2; 8 bases line up with TRBD2. This CDR3 region has 16 residues. V lost 5 bases to trimming and J lost 3 bases; unmatched junction nucleotides: 8. From germline, CDR1 is SEHNR and CDR2 FQNEAQ (reference sequence). This CDR3 reads CASSKLAARDTGELFF. In DNA, the CDR3 is TGTGCCAGCAGCAAACTAGCGGCGAGGGACACCGGGGAGCTGTTTTTT.

This clone was found once. This chain uses TRBV4-1 with TRBJ2-5; 11 bases agree with TRBD2. The J call may be in error: the DNA end matches TRBJ2-7 better. The CDR3 runs 15 residues. Germline assignment: CDR1 MGHRA and CDR2 YSYEKL. The chain's CDR3 is CASSPGTSGVYEQYF. The CDR3 DNA reads as TGCGCCAGCAGCCCAGGGACTAGCGGCGTCTACGAGCAGTACTTC.

The V gene is TRBV7-9, the J gene TRBJ1-4, with a possible D match to TRBD1 (6 bases). CDR1 and CDR2 from the germline V gene are SEHNR and FQNEAQ (reference sequence). V dropped 6 bases and J dropped 12 bases, with 23 bases sitting between them. The CDR3 spans 15 residues. The CDR3, as DNA: TGTGCCAGCAGTTCCAGGGACACCGAAAGTCGAGAACTGTTTTTT. This translates into CASSSRDTESRELFF.

V usage is TRBV9 and J usage is TRBJ2-7; D might be TRBD1 or TRBD2, each matching 5 bases. The CDR3 is 17 residues long. Trimming stripped 0 bases from V and 0 bases from J, with 16 bases between. Germline CDR1 reads SGDLS; CDR2 reads YYNGEE. DNA for the CDR3: TGTGCCAGCAGCGTAGGTACCGCCGGGACGAACTCCTACGAGCAGTACTTC. Translated, it gives CASSVGTAGTNSYEQYF.

The rearrangement joins TRBV7-6 to TRBJ1-1; D is possibly TRBD1 (6 bases). Trimming took 5 bases from V and 3 from J, leaving 25 bases between them. The CDR3 has 18 amino acids. Germline loops: CDR1 SGHVS, CDR2 FNYEAQ. CDR3 sequence (DNA): TGTGCCAGCAGCGCCGAGGGCCGGGGGGGGCTTTGGGACACTGAAGCTTTCTTT. Residues: CASSAEGRGGLWDTEAFF.

This clone has only one observation. The chain is built from TRBV4-1 and TRBJ2-5; TRBD2 matches 10 bases. The CDR3 length is 17 residues. Germline V gives CDR1 MGHRA, CDR2 YSYEKL. Trimming cost V 2 bases and J 1 base; bases outside gene matches: 7. The CDR3 nucleotides read TGCGCCAGCAGCCAAACCCCTAGCGGGGGATTCCAAGAGACCCAGTACTTC. Amino acid sequence: CASSQTPSGGFQETQYF.

The chain couples TRBV7-9 to TRBJ1-4; D may be TRBD1 (6 bases). This CDR3 comprises 16 residues. V was clipped by 1 base and J by 5 bases, with 14 bases between them. In germline, CDR1 is SEHNR, CDR2 FQNEAQ (reference sequence). The CDR3 sequence is CASSLEQGDFNEKLFF. The CDR3 DNA sequence: TGTGCCAGCAGCTTAGAACAGGGTGACTTCAATGAAAAACTGTTTTTT.

The rearrangement joins TRBV2 to TRBJ2-4; weak D call: TRBD2 (7 bases). Germline V gives CDR1 SNHLY, CDR2 FYNNEI. V lost 7 bases, J lost 9 bases, and 13 bases lay in between. This CDR3 spans 12 amino acids. CDR3 nucleotides: TGTGCCAGCAATGGGGGGGCGGGCATTCAGTACTTC. Residues: CASNGGAGIQYF.

This clone was seen a few times. The rearrangement joins TRBV14 to TRBJ2-7; the D gene could be TRBD1 or TRBD2 (6 bases each). Deletions cut 0 bases from V and 5 bases from J, with 11 bases between. Germline CDR1 is SGHDN and CDR2 is FVKESK. This CDR3 has 14 amino acids. This CDR3 is CASSQENREDEQYF. In DNA form, the CDR3 reads TGTGCCAGCAGCCAAGAGAACAGGGAGGACGAGCAGTACTTC.

This sequence joins TRBV19 and TRBJ2-4; D may correspond to TRBD1 or TRBD2 (5 bases each). This CDR3 spans 15 amino acids. V gave up 6 bases and J gave up 0 bases, with 12 bases separating them. CDR1 and CDR2 from the germline V gene are LNHDA and SQIVND (reference sequence). In DNA form, the CDR3 reads TGTGCCAGTAGCCTAGGGGAGAGAGCCAAAAACATTCAGTACTTC. Translation gives CASSLGERAKNIQYF.